This TCR beta chain was recovered during a study of CXCR3-negative and CXCR3-positive naive CD8 T cells. Across the study: Per-library TRB read counts averaged about 1.5 +/- 0.3 million, adding up to about 140 million in total.

CDR3 length equals 14 residues. Germline-derived CDR1 and CDR2 are MNHEY and SVGEGT. Concerning this clonotype: Its cognate antigen is unknown.

The libraries of TRB cDNA were constructed through 5' RACE using UMI labels. TCRdb re-called the 5' RACE reads and gives one entry per CDR3 protein, without DNA. In total, the table holds some 140,000 distinct CDR3 sequences. Findings and caveats of the study: Relative to memory CD8+ cells, whose diversity was much lower, both naive subsets had comparably high diversity. Naive subsets had comparable surface CD5, so TRB CDR3 properties gauged TCR strength. CXCR3-positive naive cells had TRB CDR3s that were more hydrophobic than CXCR3-negative naive cells had.

Subsets of CD8+ T cells were each sorted in triplicate at approximately 270,000 cells apiece. What was sequenced was naive CXCR3+ CD8+ T cells from blood. Subset reported: CD45RO-CCR7+CD27+CD95- naive CD8+ T cells expressing CXCR3 (TNR3+). This TCR came from a human donor in good health. Some clones in this sample may be carry-over from other donors' samples. The chain uses TRBV6-2 or TRBV6-3 and TRBJ2-5; TCRdb's assignment of TRBD2 cannot be checked, as there is no DNA. The CDR3 sequence is CASSSEDVSETQYF.